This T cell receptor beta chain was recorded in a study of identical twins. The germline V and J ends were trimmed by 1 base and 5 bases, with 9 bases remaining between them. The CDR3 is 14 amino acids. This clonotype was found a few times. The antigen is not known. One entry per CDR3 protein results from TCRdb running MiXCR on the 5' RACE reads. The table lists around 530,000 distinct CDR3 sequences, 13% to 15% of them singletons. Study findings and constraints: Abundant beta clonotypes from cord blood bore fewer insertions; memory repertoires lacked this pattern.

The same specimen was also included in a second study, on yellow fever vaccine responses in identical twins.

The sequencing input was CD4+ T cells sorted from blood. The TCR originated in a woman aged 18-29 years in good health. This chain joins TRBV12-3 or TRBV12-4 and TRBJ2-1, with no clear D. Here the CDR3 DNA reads TGTGCCAGCAGTTTAGTCGAACTAAACAATGAGCAGTTCTTC. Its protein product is CASSLVELNNEQFF.